The clone carrying this T cell receptor beta chain was picked up one time. The antigen remains unidentified. Germline CDR1 and CDR2: LNHNV and YYDKDF (reference sequence). The CDR3 runs 14 residues. J gave up 3 bases and V 5 bases, and 5 bases lay outside the gene matches. This entry comes from a study of cytomegalovirus exposure and HLA in healthy donors. Researchers ran the PCR with 60 Vbeta and 13 Jbeta primers. The assay was immunoSEQ multiplex PCR, and TCRdb's table has in-frame clones only and misses some. The table shows about 160,000 clones, with 80% occurring only once. The study's findings and limits: Trimming of TCR beta V- and J-genes showed a link, identified in a later analysis, to a missense DCLRE1C variant. Cytomegalovirus status, reportedly, was diagnosed with high specificity and sensitivity by the classifier. The number of N-insertions in an Asian-associated ancestry cluster was reportedly below the approximately 700-donor mean in a later analysis.

This TCR derives from a young man in good health and CMV-seronegative. This chain joins TRBV15 and TRBJ2-5; 8 bases are a match to TRBD2. The specimen sequenced was PBMCs. The CDR3 here is CATSLSGIKETQYF. The CDR3 DNA is TGTGCCACCAGCCTTAGCGGGATCAAAGAGACCCAGTACTTC.